The clone carrying this T cell receptor beta chain is termed medium-sized. Its antigen is currently unknown. The library had UMIs added by 3' ligation of an oligonucleotide to TCR cDNA. Input was about 1 to 1,100 ng of DNase-treated total RNA without cell sorting. Looked up from germline, CDR1 is SGHTA and CDR2 is FQGNSA. V gave up 8 bases and J gave up 5 bases, with 10 bases separating them. This CDR3 is built from 12 residues. This sample was included in a study of naive and memory T cell subsets. General study points: Potentially, T cell activation and differentiation skew this RNA-based measurement.

Four PCR rounds used nested alpha and beta constant region primers plus the SP2 primer. Blood and skin TCR RNA was reverse transcribed with alpha and beta constant primers. TCRdb re-called the 5' RACE reads through MiXCR, storing one row per CDR3 protein. The repertoire has approximately 32,000 distinct CDR3 sequences, approximately 15% of them found once; the top ten carry around 2.7%. V is TRBV7-2 and J is TRBJ2-1; no clear D. The TCR comes from a female donor in good health. CDR3 loop: CASRHYDNEQFF. The CDR3 coding sequence is TGTGCCAGCCGTCACTACGACAATGAGCAGTTCTTC.